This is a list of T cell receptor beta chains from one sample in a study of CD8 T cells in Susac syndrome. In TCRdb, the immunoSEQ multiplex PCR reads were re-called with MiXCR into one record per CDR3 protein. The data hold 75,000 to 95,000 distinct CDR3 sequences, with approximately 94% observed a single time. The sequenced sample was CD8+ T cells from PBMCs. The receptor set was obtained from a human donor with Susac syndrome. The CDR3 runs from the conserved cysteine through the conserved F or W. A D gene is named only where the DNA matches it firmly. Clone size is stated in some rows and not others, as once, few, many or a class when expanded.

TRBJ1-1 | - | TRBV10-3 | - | TGTGCCGGCACACAGGGCATGAACACTGAAGCTTTCTTT | CAGTQGMNTEAFF
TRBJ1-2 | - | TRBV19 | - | TGTGCCAGTAGTTGGGTTTCTGACTATGGCTACACCTTC | CASSWVSDYGYTF
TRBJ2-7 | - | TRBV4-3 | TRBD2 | TGCGCCAGCAGCCAAGATAGCGGGAGACCGTACGAGCAGTACTTC | CASSQDSGRPYEQYF
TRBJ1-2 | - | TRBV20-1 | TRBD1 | TGCAGTGCTAGGGCAGGGGGCCCCATCAACTATGGCTACACCTTC | CSARAGGPINYGYTF
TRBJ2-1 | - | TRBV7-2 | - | TGTGCCAGCAGCCACAGCCCCGGTAATGAGCAGTTCTTC | CASSHSPGNEQFF
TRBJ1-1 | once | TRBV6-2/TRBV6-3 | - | TGTGCCAGCAGCCCAGAGTGGTTGAACACTGAAGCTTTCTTT | CASSPEWLNTEAFF
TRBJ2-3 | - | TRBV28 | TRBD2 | TGTGCCAGCAGTTTTGGGCTAGCGGGAGGGTCAGATACGCAGTATTTT | CASSFGLAGGSDTQYF
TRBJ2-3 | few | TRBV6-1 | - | TGTGCCAGCAGTTCGCGACGGGCGCAGTATTTT | CASSSRRAQYF
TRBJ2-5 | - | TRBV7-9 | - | TGTGCCAGCAGCCATCCTTCCGCATCGCGAGAGACCCAGTACTTC | CASSHPSASRETQYF
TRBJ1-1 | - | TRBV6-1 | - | TGTGCCAGCAGTGAGCAGGGGTGGTTAGGCACTGAAGCTTTCTTT | CASSEQGWLGTEAFF
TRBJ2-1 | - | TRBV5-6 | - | TGTGCCAGCAGCTCTGCAGGGTACAATGAGCAGTTCTTC | CASSSAGYNEQFF